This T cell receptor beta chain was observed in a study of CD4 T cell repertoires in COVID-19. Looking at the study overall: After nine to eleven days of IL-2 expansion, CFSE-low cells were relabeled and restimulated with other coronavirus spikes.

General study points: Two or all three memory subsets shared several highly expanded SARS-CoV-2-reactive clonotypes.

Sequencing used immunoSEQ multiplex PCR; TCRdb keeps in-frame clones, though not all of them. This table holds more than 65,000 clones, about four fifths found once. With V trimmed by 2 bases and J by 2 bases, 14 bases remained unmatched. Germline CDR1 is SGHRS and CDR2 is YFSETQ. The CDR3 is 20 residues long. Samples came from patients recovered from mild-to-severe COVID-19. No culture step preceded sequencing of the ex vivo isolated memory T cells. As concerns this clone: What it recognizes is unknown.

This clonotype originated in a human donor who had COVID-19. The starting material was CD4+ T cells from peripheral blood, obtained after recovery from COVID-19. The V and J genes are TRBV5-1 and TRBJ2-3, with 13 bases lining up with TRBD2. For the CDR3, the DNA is TGCGCCAGCAGCTTCTCGGGACTAGCGGGGCCCCGCTCGGTCACAGATACGCAGTATTTT. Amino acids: CASSFSGLAGPRSVTDTQYF.